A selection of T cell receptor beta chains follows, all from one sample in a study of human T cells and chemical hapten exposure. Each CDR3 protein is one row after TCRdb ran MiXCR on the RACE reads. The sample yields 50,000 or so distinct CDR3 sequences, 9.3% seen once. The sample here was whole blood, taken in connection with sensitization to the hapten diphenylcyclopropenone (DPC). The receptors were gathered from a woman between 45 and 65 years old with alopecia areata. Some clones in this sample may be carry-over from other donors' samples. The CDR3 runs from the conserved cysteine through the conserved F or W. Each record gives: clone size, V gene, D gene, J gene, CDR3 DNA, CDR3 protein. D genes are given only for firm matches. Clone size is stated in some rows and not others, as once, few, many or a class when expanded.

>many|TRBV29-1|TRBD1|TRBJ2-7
TGCAGCGTTGATACCAAGACAGGGGGCTACGAGCAGTACTTC
CSVDTKTGGYEQYF
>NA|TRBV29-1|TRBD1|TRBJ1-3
TGCAGCGCGGCCCGGGCTGGAGGGGGCTTCTCTGGAAACACCATATATTTT
CSAARAGGGFSGNTIYF
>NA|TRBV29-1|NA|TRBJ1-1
TGCAGCGTGAGGGGGGGTTTATACACTGAAGCTTTCTTT
CSVRGGLYTEAFF
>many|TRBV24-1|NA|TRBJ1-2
TGTGCCACCAGTGATTTGTCGACAGTCGGCGGCTACACCTTC
CATSDLSTVGGYTF
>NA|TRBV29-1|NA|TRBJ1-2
TGCAGCGTTGTAGACAACAACTATGGCTACACCTTC
CSVVDNNYGYTF
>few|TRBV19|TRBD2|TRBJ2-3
TGTGCCAGTAGTGTCACTAGCGGGAGTGCAGATACGCAGTATTTT
CASSVTSGSADTQYF
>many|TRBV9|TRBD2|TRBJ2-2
TGTGCCAGCAGGGCCTTAGCGGGTTCGGCCGGGGAGCTGTTTTTT
CASRALAGSAGELFF
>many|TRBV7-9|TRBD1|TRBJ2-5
TGTGCCAGCAGTTCTACAGGGGTGGATAGCCAGTACTTC
CASSSTGVDSQYF
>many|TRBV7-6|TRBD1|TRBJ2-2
TGTGCCAGCAGCTTAGCCGGGACAGGGTACACCGGGGAGCTGTTTTTT
CASSLAGTGYTGELFF
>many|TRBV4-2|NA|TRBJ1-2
TGTGCCAGCAGCCAAGATAGGACAGATTATGGCTACACCTTC
CASSQDRTDYGYTF
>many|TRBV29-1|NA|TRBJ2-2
TGCAGCGTACGACAGTTCGGGGAGCTGTTTTTT
CSVRQFGELFF
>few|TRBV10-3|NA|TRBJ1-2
TGTGCCATCAGTGAGTCGGGCGAAGGCTACACCTTC
CAISESGEGYTF
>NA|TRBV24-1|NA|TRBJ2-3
TGTGCCACCAGTGAGTTAACCGGGACGCAGTATTTT
CATSELTGTQYF
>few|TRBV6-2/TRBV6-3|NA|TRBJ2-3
TGTGCCATATCGTCGAGCGGGAGCACAGATACGCAGTATTTT
CAISSSGSTDTQYF
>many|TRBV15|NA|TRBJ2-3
TGTGCCACCAGCAGGGGAAAGACAGTTTTTGGGGGCACAGATACGCAGTATTTT
CATSRGKTVFGGTDTQYF
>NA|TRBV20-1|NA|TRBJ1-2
TGCAGTGCTAGAGCAGGGGCCAACTATGGCTACACCTTC
CSARAGANYGYTF
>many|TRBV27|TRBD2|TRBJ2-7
TGTGCCAGCACTACTAGCGGAAGCTCCTACGAGCAGTACTTC
CASTTSGSSYEQYF
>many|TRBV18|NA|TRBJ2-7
TGTGCCAGCTCACCGGGGGGGCAGGGCTACGAGCAGTACTTC
CASSPGGQGYEQYF
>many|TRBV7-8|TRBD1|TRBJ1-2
TGTGCCAGCAGCCCAGGGACAGCAAACTATGGCTACACCTTC
CASSPGTANYGYTF
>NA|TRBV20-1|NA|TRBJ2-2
TGCAGTGCTAGAGATAGCTGGGACACGAACACCGGGGAGCTGTTTTTT
CSARDSWDTNTGELFF
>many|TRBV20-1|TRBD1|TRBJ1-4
TGCAGTGCTCTCCGGGACAGGGGCGAAAAACTGTTTTTT
CSALRDRGEKLFF
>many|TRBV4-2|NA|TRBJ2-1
TGTGCCAGCAGCCAAGATTTGGGGGGACACAATGAGCAGTTCTTC
CASSQDLGGHNEQFF
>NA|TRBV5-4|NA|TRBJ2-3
TGTGCCAGCAGCTTGGATGGGGACTCCACAGATACGCAGTATTTT
CASSLDGDSTDTQYF
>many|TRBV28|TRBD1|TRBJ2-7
TGTGCCAGCAGTCCCGGGACAGGGGTTAACGAGCAGTACTTC
CASSPGTGVNEQYF
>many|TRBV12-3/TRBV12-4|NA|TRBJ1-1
TGTGCCAGCAGTCCTACAGACGTTGAAGCTTTCTTT
CASSPTDVEAFF
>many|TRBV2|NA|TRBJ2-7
TGTGCCAGCAGATACAGGACCGAATCCTACGAGCAGTACTTC
CASRYRTESYEQYF
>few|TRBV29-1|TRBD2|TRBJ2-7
TGCAGCGTTGAGAGCCGGACTAGCGGGAGAATCTACGAGCAGTACTTC
CSVESRTSGRIYEQYF
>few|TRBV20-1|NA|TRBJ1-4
TGCAGTGCTAGACTGACAGTGAATGAAAAACTGTTTTTT
CSARLTVNEKLFF
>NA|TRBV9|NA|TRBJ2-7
TGTGCCAGCAGCGTAGGTGGGGTCCGCGAGCAGTACTTC
CASSVGGVREQYF
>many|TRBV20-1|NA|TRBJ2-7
TGCAGTGCTAGACCGGAGGCAGGGAGTAGTTACGAGCAGTACTTC
CSARPEAGSSYEQYF
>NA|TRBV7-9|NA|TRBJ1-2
TGTGCCAGCAGCTTAGCGGACAATGGCTACACCTTC
CASSLADNGYTF
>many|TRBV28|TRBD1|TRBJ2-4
TGTGCCAGCAGTCTGACAGGGGCCCAAAACATTCAGTACTTC
CASSLTGAQNIQYF
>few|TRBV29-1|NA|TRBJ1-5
TGCAGCGTTGTTCAGGGGAGTTTGGATCAGCCCCAGCATTTT
CSVVQGSLDQPQHF
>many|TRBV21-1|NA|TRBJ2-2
TGTGCCAGCAGCAAAAGGGTCCGGGACCCACGGGAGTACACCGGGGAGCTGTTTTTT
CASSKRVRDPREYTGELFF
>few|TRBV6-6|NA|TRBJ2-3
TGTGCCAGTGCTGGGGGTCACACAGATACGCAGTATTTT
CASAGGHTDTQYF
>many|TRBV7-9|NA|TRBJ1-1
TGTGCCAGCAGCTCCTCAGGGTCATCTGAAGCTTTCTTT
CASSSSGSSEAFF
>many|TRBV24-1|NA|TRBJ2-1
TGTGCCACCAGTGATTCCCTTGGGGGGGCCTCTGCAGAGCAGTTCTTC
CATSDSLGGASAEQFF
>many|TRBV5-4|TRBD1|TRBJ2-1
TGTGCCAGCAGCTTGGGACAGGGGCCCTACAATGAGCAGTTCTTC
CASSLGQGPYNEQFF
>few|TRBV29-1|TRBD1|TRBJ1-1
TGCAGCGTTGGATGGACAGGGGGGACTGAAGCTTTCTTT
CSVGWTGGTEAFF
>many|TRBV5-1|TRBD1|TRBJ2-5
TGCGCCAGCAGCCCACGCGACAGGGTCCAAGAGACCCAGTACTTC
CASSPRDRVQETQYF
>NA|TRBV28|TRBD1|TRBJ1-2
TGTGCCAGCAGCGGTGAAATTAGTCGTAGGGGGCGAGGATATGGCAACACCTTC
CASSGEISRRGRGYGNTF